This TCR beta chain was documented in a study of early T cells in non-severe SARS-CoV-2 infection. Study-wide background: The input, bulk RNA from unsorted whole blood, was sequenced, and chains were unpaired. Study results and caveats: Anti-spike CD8 responses were favored by VDJdb matching, which missed private and CD4 specificities.

This clonotype was counted between two and nine times. The antigen remains unidentified. Each single cDNA molecule received a unique molecular identifier. From the 5' RACE reads, TCRdb called clonotypes with MiXCR, one entry per CDR3 protein. The sample lists around 60,000 distinct CDR3 sequences, about 19% occurring once. The clonotype comes from an adult who was a healthcare worker with PCR-confirmed SARS-CoV-2 infection or an uninfected control (not recorded which). Sequenced here: whole blood, sampled at baseline.

The CDR3 DNA reads TGTGCCAGCAGCCTCACCCAGTCTAACTATGGCTACACCTTC. Protein: CASSLTQSNYGYTF. The V and J genes are TRBV11-2 and TRBJ1-2; D not certain. Germline CDR1 is SGHAT and CDR2 is FQNNGV. CDR3 length: 14 residues. Trimming took off 5 bases at V and 0 bases at J, with 10 bases between the two ends.